A selection of T cell receptor beta chains follows, all from one sample in a study of shared clonotypes between healthy human individuals. Repertoires were generated with immunoSEQ multiplex PCR, while TCRdb's copy carries only in-frame clones and drops some. This table has hundreds of thousands of clones, roughly 70% appearing once. Source material: memory CD4+ T cells sorted from blood. The origin of the receptors is a young woman in good health. Both conserved end residues are part of each CDR3. D genes are given only for firm matches. Where a row states a size, it is once, few, many or the class of an expanded clone; other rows omit it.

CDR3nt	CDR3aa	len	v_gene	d_gene	j_gene	abundance
TGTGCCAGCAGGCGGGGGACAGGGGAAAACACCATATATTTT	CASRRGTGENTIYF	14	TRBV6-1	TRBD1	TRBJ1-3	once
TGTGCCAGCAGTTCTCGCCGGGCCGCCCCCCCTCCGTACAATGAGCAGTTCTTC	CASSSRRAAPPPYNEQFF	18	TRBV11-2	.	TRBJ2-1	.
TGCGCCAGCAGTGAGGACAGGGATCTAGGAGCTTTCTTT	CASSEDRDLGAFF	13	TRBV10-2	TRBD1	TRBJ1-1	.
TGTGCCACACGAGAGGCTAGCGGGAGGCAGTACCAAGAGACCCAGTACTTC	CATREASGRQYQETQYF	17	TRBV7-9	TRBD2	TRBJ2-5	many
TGTGCCAGTAGTATCGTGACGTCCTCGGGTGAGCAGTTCTTC	CASSIVTSSGEQFF	14	TRBV19	.	TRBJ2-1	.
TGCGCCAGCAGCCAAGGATTAGGAGCGGGGGACAATGAGCAGTTCTTC	CASSQGLGAGDNEQFF	16	TRBV4-1	TRBD2	TRBJ2-1	.
TGTGCCAGTAGTACCTACTCTAGCGGGAGGAGCTACGAGCAGTACTTC	CASSTYSSGRSYEQYF	16	TRBV19	TRBD2	TRBJ2-7	.
TGTGCCAGCAGCCCGAGGCAGGGGTTGAACACTGAAGCTTTCTTT	CASSPRQGLNTEAFF	15	TRBV5-6	.	TRBJ1-1	.
TGTGCCAGCAGCCCCGTACTAGCGGGCACCTACGAGCAGTACTTC	CASSPVLAGTYEQYF	15	TRBV11-2	TRBD2	TRBJ2-7	few
TGTGCCAGCAGCTCCGAACGAGGGGAAAAACTGTTTTTT	CASSSERGEKLFF	13	TRBV4-2	.	TRBJ1-4	.
TGCAGTGCTAGTCTCTCCTACGAGCAGTACTTC	CSASLSYEQYF	11	TRBV20-1	.	TRBJ2-7	.
TGTGCCAGCGGGATCTCGGGGGCTTACTCAGATACGCAGTATTTT	CASGISGAYSDTQYF	15	TRBV25-1	.	TRBJ2-3	.
TGCGCCAGCAGCTTGTTCAGGACAATAGTCGACAATGAGCAGTTCTTC	CASSLFRTIVDNEQFF	16	TRBV5-1	.	TRBJ2-1	.
TGCGCCAGCAGTGCCGGGTACACCGGGGAGCTGTTTTTT	CASSAGYTGELFF	13	TRBV10-1	.	TRBJ2-2	few
TGTGCCAGTGATTGGCAGGGGGATCAGCCCCAGCATTTT	CASDWQGDQPQHF	13	TRBV19	TRBD1	TRBJ1-5	few
TGTGCCAGCTCCCCTCGAAGGGTAACCGGGGAGCTGTTTTTT	CASSPRRVTGELFF	14	TRBV27	.	TRBJ2-2	.
TGTGCCAGCAGCCCAGGGGGTAGCACAGATACGCAGTATTTT	CASSPGGSTDTQYF	14	TRBV11-3	TRBD1	TRBJ2-3	.
TGTGCCTGGAAGGGAGGGGCGAATGAGCAGTTCTTC	CAWKGGANEQFF	12	TRBV30	TRBD2	TRBJ2-1	few
TGCGCCAGCAGCTTGCCGGGGCCCCAAGAGACCCAGTACTTC	CASSLPGPQETQYF	14	TRBV5-1	.	TRBJ2-5	.
TGTGCCAGCTCCCAGGGACAGGGAAATGAAAAACTGTTTTTT	CASSQGQGNEKLFF	14	TRBV18	TRBD1	TRBJ1-4	.
TGCGCCAGCAGCTTGGTGGGGGAGAACTATGGCTACACCTTC	CASSLVGENYGYTF	14	TRBV5-1	.	TRBJ1-2	.
TGTGCCAGCAGCGACCCCCGGGACGGGCGCCTCTATGGCTACACCTTC	CASSDPRDGRLYGYTF	16	TRBV11-2	.	TRBJ1-2	.
TGTGCCAGCAGACACGGACTAGCGGGAGGGCAGTGGTCGGATACGCAGTATTTT	CASRHGLAGGQWSDTQYF	18	TRBV27	TRBD2	TRBJ2-3	once
TGCGCCAGCAGCTTGTTGGGACTGGGGACCACAGATACGCAGTATTTT	CASSLLGLGTTDTQYF	16	TRBV5-1	.	TRBJ2-3	.
TGTGCCAGCAGGCCGGGACTGGAGAATGAAAAACTGTTTTTT	CASRPGLENEKLFF	14	TRBV28	.	TRBJ1-4	.
TGTGCCAGCAGTTACTCGTTCACCCAGCCCTACGAGCAGTACTTC	CASSYSFTQPYEQYF	15	TRBV6-6	.	TRBJ2-7	.
TGTGCCTGTCGTAGCGGGAGCAGGAACAATGAGCAGTTCTTC	CACRSGSRNNEQFF	14	TRBV30	TRBD2	TRBJ2-1	many
TGCGCCAGCAGTGAACAGAATGTCGAGCAGTACTTC	CASSEQNVEQYF	12	TRBV10-2	.	TRBJ2-7	.
TGCGCCAGCAGTGAGTTACGGACAGGGGGCACCCAGCATTTT	CASSELRTGGTQHF	14	TRBV10-1	TRBD1	TRBJ1-5	.
TGTGCCAGCAGGACCGGGACAGCCTTATACAATGAGCAGTTCTTC	CASRTGTALYNEQFF	15	TRBV6-5	TRBD1	TRBJ2-1	.